The 14 T cell receptor beta chains below come from one sample, sequenced in a study of cytomegalovirus exposure and HLA in healthy donors. Sequencing used immunoSEQ multiplex PCR; TCRdb keeps in-frame clones, though not all of them. The table includes roughly 220,000 clones, roughly 88% detected once. Sequencing was performed on PBMCs. The receptors shown here come from a woman in her 30s in good health and CMV-seropositive.

The chain joins TRBV11-2 to TRBJ1-2; 8 positions agree with TRBD1. The CDR3 has 14 residues. J gave up 1 base and V 5 bases, and 3 bases lay outside the gene matches. Per germline, CDR1 SGHAT and CDR2 FQNNGV. The CDR3 nucleotides read TGTGCCAGCAGCCTGGACAGGGATAACTATGGCTACACCTTC. Its translation is CASSLDRDNYGYTF.

This sequence joins TRBV29-1 and TRBJ1-2, with 10 positions matching TRBD1. The germline CDR1 and CDR2 sequences are SQVTM and ANQGSEA. With V trimmed by 4 bases and J by 3 bases, 2 bases remained unmatched. The CDR3 has 13 residues. The CDR3 bases are TGCAGCGTTGGGGACAGGGGAGACTATGGCTACACCTTC. It encodes CSVGDRGDYGYTF.

The chain has TRBV7-6 and TRBJ2-2; possible D gene TRBD2, 6 bases. V was shortened by 5 bases and J by 7 bases, with 17 bases between the two germline ends. This CDR3 is 15 amino acids long. Germline CDR1 reads SGHVS; CDR2 reads FNYEAQ. The CDR3 nucleotides read TGTGCCAGCAGCGGCTTCGGGGAGGTGAACGGGGAGCTGTTTTTT. Protein product: CASSGFGEVNGELFF.

In its sample, this clone was seen once. The V and J genes are TRBV18 and TRBJ2-1, with D possibly being TRBD2 (5 bases). The V and J ends lost 4 bases and 0 bases respectively, with 13 bases between them. The germline V gene has CDR1 KGHSH and CDR2 LQKENI. This CDR3 comprises 16 residues. CDR3: CASSQQRQSSYNEQFF. The CDR3 bases are TGTGCCAGCTCACAGCAGCGGCAAAGCTCCTACAATGAGCAGTTCTTC.

The chain combines TRBV2 with TRBJ1-5; 7 positions match TRBD1. The V segment lost 5 bases and the J segment 7 bases; nucleotides outside the gene matches: 8. The germline CDR1 and CDR2 sequences are SNHLY and FYNNEI. This CDR3 spans 14 amino acids. For the CDR3, the DNA is TGTGCCAGCAGTTCGCGGGACAGCTGGCAGCCCCAGCATTTT. Protein product: CASSSRDSWQPQHF.

V and J are TRBV14 and TRBJ2-3; 7 nucleotides line up with TRBD2. Germline-derived CDR1 and CDR2 are SGHDN and FVKESK. The CDR3 runs 14 residues. The trim removed 4 bases at V and 3 bases at J, leaving 4 bases unmatched. CDR3 nucleotide sequence: TGTGCCAGCAGCCGGACTAGTTTTACAGATACGCAGTATTTT. Translation: CASSRTSFTDTQYF.

The chain is built from TRBV13 and TRBJ2-7, with D unclear. The germline gives CDR1 PRHDT, CDR2 FYEKMQ (reference sequence). The CDR3 length is 13 residues. The germline V and J ends were trimmed by 0 bases and 4 bases, with 7 bases remaining between them. Here the CDR3 DNA reads TGTGCCAGCAGCTTAGGGGCAGTGTACGAGCAGTACTTC. Protein: CASSLGAVYEQYF.

This chain joins TRBV11-2 and TRBJ1-1; 8 bases align to TRBD1. V trimming: 4 bases; J trimming: 0 bases; junction bases outside the gene matches: 1. This CDR3 comprises 14 residues. In germline, CDR1 is SGHAT, CDR2 FQNNGV. The CDR3 region is CASSSGQVNTEAFF. In DNA, the CDR3 is TGTGCCAGCAGCTCGGGACAGGTGAACACTGAAGCTTTCTTT.

About this clone: Other nucleotide sequences from this sample produce the same CDR3. The V gene is TRBV5-1, the J gene TRBJ2-1; no clear D gene. The CDR3 has 15 amino acids. Trimming took 1 base from V and 5 from J, leaving 13 bases between them. CDR1 SGHRS and CDR2 YFSETQ come from the germline V gene. CDR3: CASSLLAPQDNEQFF. The CDR3 coding sequence is TGCGCCAGCAGCTTGCTTGCTCCCCAGGACAATGAGCAGTTCTTC. The variable domain in full, completed from reference TRBV5-1 and TRBJ2-1, reads KAGVTQTPRYLIKTRGQQVTLSCSPISGHRSVSWYQQTPGQGLQFLFEYFSETQRNKGNFPGRFSGRQFSNSRSEMNVSTLELGDSALYLCASSLLAPQDNEQFFGPGTRLTVL.

V and J are TRBV5-1 and TRBJ2-7; the D is unclear. CDR3 length: 15 residues. Trimming stripped 1 base from V and 3 bases from J, with 14 bases between. Germline-derived CDR1 and CDR2 are SGHRS and YFSETQ. CDR3: CASSLSFQKDYEQYF. CDR3 in DNA: TGCGCCAGCAGCTTGTCTTTCCAGAAGGACTACGAGCAGTACTTC.

J is TRBJ2-1 and V is TRBV25-1; TRBD1 agrees at 7 bases. V was clipped by 6 bases and J by 10 bases; unmatched bases: 15. The CDR3 sequence is 15 residues long. Germline V gene data show CDR1 as MGHDK and CDR2 as SYGVNS. The DNA of the CDR3 is TGTGCCAGCAGCAAAATTGAAATCCGAGGGGGCGAGCAGTTCTTC. Its protein product is CASSKIEIRGGEQFF.

V and J are TRBV27 and TRBJ1-1; D possibly corresponds to TRBD1 (6 bases). The germline V gene encodes CDR1 MNHEY and CDR2 SMNVEV (reference sequence). V lost 5 bases and J 4 bases, leaving 26 bases between the germline ends. The CDR3 extends over 18 amino acids. CDR3 residues: CASSPTFLQGRRVTEAFF. In DNA form, the CDR3 reads TGTGCCAGCAGTCCAACCTTCCTACAGGGTCGGAGGGTCACTGAAGCTTTCTTT.

This rearrangement joins TRBV7-8 to TRBJ1-5; 8 bases are a match to TRBD1. The CDR3 is 16 amino acids. With 6 bases clipped from V and 7 bases from J, the junction kept 14 bases outside the gene matches. Germline lookup yields CDR1 SGHVS and CDR2 FQNEAQ. CDR3: CASRPDRGPRAQPQHF. The CDR3 coding sequence is TGTGCCAGCAGACCAGACAGGGGCCCAAGGGCGCAGCCCCAGCATTTT.

The chain's CDR3 is CATIGGAYEQYF. The CDR3 DNA reads as TGTGCCACCATCGGGGGAGCCTACGAGCAGTACTTC. The V and J genes are TRBV6-1 and TRBJ2-7; possibly TRBD2 for D (6 bases). V lost 10 bases and J 2 bases, leaving 12 bases between the germline ends. Germline V gives CDR1 MNHNS, CDR2 SASEGT. The CDR3 consists of 12 residues.